This T cell receptor (beta chain) was retrieved from a study of cytomegalovirus exposure and HLA in healthy donors. For the study at large: Clustering assigned 70% to 90% of the roughly 370 genotyped donors to the Caucasian-associated ancestry cluster. Study-level findings and limits: Among TCR beta chains, those listed as cytomegalovirus-associated numbered around 180.

A multiplex PCR was run with 60 Vbeta primers and 13 Jbeta primers. The repertoire was sequenced with immunoSEQ multiplex PCR; TCRdb's copy has only in-frame clones and lacks some. Its clone listing holds just under 65,000 clones. Each donor was nominally healthy when sampled (though unrecorded immune exposures were likely). Remarks on this clone: What it binds is not known.

V was clipped by 0 bases and J by 0 bases, with 13 bases between them. The CDR3 is made up of 17 amino acids. The germline V gene has CDR1 SGHRS and CDR2 YFSETQ. The V gene is TRBV5-1, the J gene TRBJ1-3; D is unresolved. The clonotype originates from a boy aged 5-17 years in good health and CMV-seronegative. The sequenced sample consisted of PBMCs. This chain's CDR3 is CASSLAAGAYSGNTIYF. The CDR3 DNA reads TGCGCCAGCAGCTTGGCGGCAGGTGCCTACTCTGGAAACACCATATATTTT.